This passage covers 26 T cell receptor beta chains from one sample sequenced in a study of blood T cell repertoires in COVID-19. The data were produced by immunoSEQ multiplex PCR, yet TCRdb's version contains in-frame clones alone and is incomplete. The data contain under 300,000 clones, 65% to 90% of them singletons. Material: peripheral blood. The receptors shown here come from a human donor in a cohort sampled during active COVID-19.

V usage is TRBV9 and J usage is TRBJ2-2; TRBD2 is a possible D gene (5 bases). The CDR3 runs 14 residues. Germline loops: CDR1 SGDLS, CDR2 YYNGEE. V was trimmed by 3 bases and J by 6 bases, leaving 12 bases between them. In DNA, the CDR3 is TGTGCCAGCAGCGCTAGCCGATTGGCCGGGGAGCTGTTTTTT. It yields the protein CASSASRLAGELFF.

This chain links TRBV7-9 with TRBJ2-1; 8 nucleotides agree with TRBD1. The CDR3 is 14 residues long. With 5 bases clipped from V and 9 bases from J, the junction kept 9 bases outside the gene matches. Germline CDR1 is SEHNR and CDR2 is FQNEAQ (reference sequence). Here the CDR3 DNA reads TGTGCCAGCAGCCAAGGGACAGGCAATAGTGAGCAGTTCTTC. Protein: CASSQGTGNSEQFF.

This clone showed up just a few times. Other DNA sequences from this sample encode an identical CDR3 as well. The chain joins TRBV28 to TRBJ2-7; 7 nucleotides line up with TRBD1. Germline CDR1 and CDR2: MDHEN and SYDVKM. The V gene end was trimmed by 6 bases and the J gene end by 2 bases; junction bases not matched to a gene: 4. This CDR3 contains 13 residues. The CDR3 DNA reads as TGTGCCAGCAGGTTGACAGGGACCTACGAGCAGTACTTC. It encodes CASRLTGTYEQYF.

The J gene is TRBJ2-7, the V gene TRBV27; D may be TRBD2 (5 bases). This CDR3 has 13 residues. Germline values: CDR1 MNHEY, CDR2 SMNVEV (reference sequence). V lost 6 bases and J lost 6, with 15 bases in between. The CDR3 reads CASSPPIGGEQYF. Here the CDR3 DNA reads TGTGCCAGCAGCCCTCCCATAGGAGGCGAGCAGTACTTC.

The gene calls are TRBV18 and TRBJ2-7; no definite D call. The CDR3 is 13 residues long. Deletions cut 2 bases from V and 6 bases from J, with 11 bases between. Germline-derived CDR1 and CDR2 are KGHSH and LQKENI. The CDR3 is CASSPKRDGEQYF. CDR3 nucleotide sequence: TGTGCCAGCTCACCAAAAAGAGATGGCGAGCAGTACTTC. Full variable domain (rest looked up from reference TRBV18 and TRBJ2-7): NAGVMQNPRHLVRRRGQEARLRCSPMKGHSHVYWYRQLPEEGLKFMVYLQKENIIDESGMPKERFSAEFPKEGPSILRIQQVVRGDSAAYFCASSPKRDGEQYFGPGTRLTVT.

This clone was detected once. The chain employs TRBV2 and TRBJ1-1, with 7 bases aligning to TRBD1. V trimming: 10 bases; J trimming: 1 base; junction bases outside the gene matches: 9. Germline CDR1 SNHLY, CDR2 FYNNEI. CDR3 length: 14 amino acids. CDR3 bases: TGTGCCATAGTTTGGGGACAGCCGAACACTGAAGCTTTCTTT. The encoded protein is CAIVWGQPNTEAFF. Using reference TRBV2 and TRBJ1-1 for the parts outside the CDR3, the full variable domain is EPEVTQTPSHQVTQMGQEVILRCVPISNHLYFYWYRQILGQKVEFLVSFYNNEISEKSEIFDDQFSVERPDGSNFTLKIRSTKLEDSAMYFCAIVWGQPNTEAFFGQGTRLTVV.

The chain uses TRBV15 and TRBJ1-4; 8 nucleotides agree with TRBD1. Per the germline V gene, CDR1 is LNHNV and CDR2 is YYDKDF (reference sequence). J gave up 3 bases and V 8 bases, and 14 bases lay outside the gene matches. The CDR3 totals 17 residues. In DNA form, the CDR3 reads TGTGCCACCGATAAGGACAGGGTCCTTTTTTCTAATGAAAAACTGTTTTTT. It is translated as CATDKDRVLFSNEKLFF.

The rearrangement links TRBV27 to TRBJ2-1; TRBD2 might be the D (6 bases). The CDR3 extends over 13 amino acids. V was shortened by 4 bases and J by 4 bases, with 8 bases between the two germline ends. Germline CDR1 MNHEY, CDR2 SMNVEV (reference sequence). The CDR3 DNA reads TGTGCCAGCAGTTCGCGGGATTACAATGAGCAGTTCTTC. This sequence encodes CASSSRDYNEQFF.

This chain uses TRBV6-1 with TRBJ1-5, with D possibly being TRBD1 (5 bases). The V end lost 1 base, the J end lost 4 bases, and 11 bases lay between the germline ends. CDR3 length: 15 amino acids. Germline CDR1 and CDR2: MNHNS and SASEGT. The CDR3 here is CASSEVQGGNQPQHF. CDR3 in DNA: TGTGCCAGCAGTGAAGTGCAGGGTGGGAATCAGCCCCAGCATTTT.

V usage is TRBV7-9 and J usage is TRBJ2-1; TRBD2 agrees at 8 bases. The CDR3 extends over 15 amino acids. Per the germline V gene, CDR1 is SEHNR and CDR2 is FQNEAQ (reference sequence). The V gene end was trimmed by 5 bases and the J gene end by 7 bases; junction bases not matched to a gene: 10. The CDR3 DNA sequence: TGTGCCAGCAGCATAACGGGAGGGCCCCCGAATGAGCAGTTCTTC. Translated, it gives CASSITGGPPNEQFF.

The chain has TRBV3-1 (or the pseudogene TRBV3-2) and TRBJ2-7; TRBD2 agrees at 11 bases. Trimming at V came to 1 base and at J to 2 bases, leaving 1 base not matched to a gene. CDR1 LGHDT and CDR2 YNNKEL come from the germline V gene (reference sequence). CDR3 length: 15 residues. DNA for the CDR3: TGTGCCAGCAGCCAAGCTAGCGGGAGGACCTACGAGCAGTACTTC. Protein sequence: CASSQASGRTYEQYF.

This rearrangement joins TRBV18 to TRBJ1-1, with D uncertain. The V end lost 4 bases, the J end lost 5 bases, and 5 bases lay between the germline ends. The CDR3 is 11 amino acids. The germline gives CDR1 KGHSH, CDR2 LQKENI. The CDR3 sequence: CASSLETEAFF. Written as DNA, the CDR3 is TGTGCCAGCTCACTAGAAACTGAAGCTTTCTTT.

J is TRBJ1-1 and V is TRBV3-1 (or the pseudogene TRBV3-2), with D perhaps TRBD1 (6 bases). Germline CDR1 LGHDT, CDR2 YNNKEL (reference sequence). The CDR3 length is 12 residues. V lost 5 bases, J lost 7 bases, and 11 bases lay in between. In DNA form, the CDR3 reads TGTGCCAGCAGCAGTACAGGGTTTGAAGCTTTCTTT. Encoded protein: CASSSTGFEAFF.

The V and J genes are TRBV15 and TRBJ2-7, with 12 bases fitting TRBD1. V was pared by 3 bases and J by 5 bases, with 8 bases of the junction left unmatched. Germline V gene lookup returns CDR1 LNHNV and CDR2 YYDKDF (reference sequence). The CDR3 is made up of 16 amino acids. The CDR3 loop is CATSRAPGQGADEQYF. CDR3 bases: TGTGCCACCAGCAGGGCTCCGGGACAGGGGGCGGACGAGCAGTACTTC.

The V call is TRBV28, the J call TRBJ2-1; 9 bases fit TRBD1. V dropped 6 bases and J dropped 5; count of bases not matched to a gene: 11. The CDR3 length is 16 residues. Germline values: CDR1 MDHEN, CDR2 SYDVKM. Written as DNA, the CDR3 is TGTGCCAGCAGGGCAACAGGGGGCACACTCCACAATGAGCAGTTCTTC. It is translated as CASRATGGTLHNEQFF.

The chain joins TRBV3-1 (or the pseudogene TRBV3-2) to TRBJ2-5; 11 bases are a match to TRBD2. V shed 0 bases, J shed 4 bases, and the junction held 4 bases outside the gene matches. The germline V gene has CDR1 LGHDT and CDR2 YNNKEL (reference sequence). The CDR3 has 16 amino acids. CDR3 sequence reads: CASSQDFGTSGETQYF. The DNA for the CDR3 is TGTGCCAGCAGCCAAGATTTTGGGACTAGCGGAGAGACCCAGTACTTC.

This CDR3 reads CASSPGLAGGSNEQFF. The CDR3 region has the DNA TGTGCCAGCAGCCCGGGACTAGCGGGAGGCTCCAATGAGCAGTTCTTC. This rearrangement joins TRBV4-2 to TRBJ2-1; 15 bases align to TRBD2. Trimming cost V 4 bases and J 6 bases; bases outside gene matches: 4. Looked up from germline, CDR1 is LGHNA and CDR2 is YNFKEQ. This CDR3 region has 16 residues.

J is TRBJ1-5 and V is TRBV7-4; weak D call: TRBD1 (5 bases). This CDR3 is 18 amino acids long. The germline gives CDR1 SGHVT, CDR2 SQSDAQ. The V end was cut by 4 bases, the J end by 1 base, with 20 bases between. CDR3 coding DNA: TGTGCCAGCAGCTCCCGTCTCAGGGAAAGTGAAAGCAATCAGCCCCAGCATTTT. Protein sequence: CASSSRLRESESNQPQHF.

This clone was seen only a few times. The J gene is TRBJ2-7, the V gene TRBV9; TRBD1 matches at 7 bases. CDR1 is SGDLS, CDR2 YYNGEE, per germline. The trim removed 4 bases at V and 1 base at J, leaving 8 bases unmatched. This CDR3 is 15 amino acids long. The CDR3 region is CASSPRQGISYEQYF. The CDR3 DNA follows: TGTGCCAGCAGCCCCCGACAGGGAATTTCCTACGAGCAGTACTTC.

On this clone itself: One end of the junction does not line up with germline, which may come from a read error. V is TRBV7-7 and J is TRBJ2-7; D might be TRBD1 or TRBD2, each matching 5 bases. The CDR3 is 13 amino acids. The germline V gene encodes CDR1 SSHAT and CDR2 FNYEAQ (reference sequence). The CDR3 loop is CASSLEGLGKQYF. CDR3 nucleotide sequence: TGTGCTAGCAGCTTAGAGGGGCTCGGAAAGCAGTACTTC.

This chain connects TRBV6-5 to TRBJ1-2; 7 nucleotides align to TRBD1. CDR1 MNHEY and CDR2 SVGAGI come from the germline V gene. The CDR3 is made up of 14 amino acids. J lost 2 bases, V lost 2 bases, and 2 bases had no gene match. The CDR3 nucleotides are TGTGCCAGCAGTTACGGGGACAGAAACTATGGCTACACCTTC. Protein product: CASSYGDRNYGYTF.

The CDR3 coding sequence is TGTGCCAGCAGCGTAGAGACCCGGGATTCCGAGCAGTTCTTC. Encoded protein: CASSVETRDSEQFF. The rearrangement joins TRBV9 to TRBJ2-1; maybe TRBD2 (5 bases). The CDR3 is 14 residues long. Germline V CDR1 and CDR2: SGDLS, YYNGEE. Between the trimmed V and J ends, which lost 0 bases and 10 bases, there was a span of 14 bases. Looking up the rest from reference TRBV9 and TRBJ2-1 gives the full variable domain: DSGVTQTPKHLITATGQRVTLRCSPRSGDLSVYWYQQSLDQGLQFLIQYYNGEERAKGNILERFSAQQFPDLHSELNLSSLELGDSALYFCASSVETRDSEQFFGPGTRLTVL.

A single count supports this clone. This chain uses TRBV6-1 with TRBJ1-4; D unresolved. This CDR3 contains 15 residues. Germline V lookup: CDR1 MNHNS, CDR2 SASEGT. The V and J ends lost 2 bases and 0 bases respectively, with 7 bases between them. This CDR3 is CASSEMQTTNEKLFF. Here the CDR3 DNA reads TGTGCCAGCAGTGAAATGCAGACAACTAATGAAAAACTGTTTTTT.

The gene calls are TRBV7-9 and TRBJ2-7; D unclear. The CDR3 extends over 11 amino acids. The V end was cut by 4 bases, the J end by 4 bases, with 5 bases between. Germline CDR1 and CDR2: SEHNR and FQNEAQ (reference sequence). CDR3 bases: TGTGCCAGCAGCTGGCAGTACGAGCAGTACTTC. Protein: CASSWQYEQYF.

This clone has a handful of counts. The J gene is TRBJ1-3, the V gene TRBV6-5, with D uncertain. V was pared by 7 bases and J by 0 bases, with 10 bases between. CDR1 MNHEY and CDR2 SVGAGI come from the germline V gene. This CDR3 region has 14 residues. In nucleotides, the CDR3 is TGTGCCAGCATCCCAAGCGGCTCTGGAAACACCATATATTTT. This translates into CASIPSGSGNTIYF.

This chain uses TRBV7-2 with TRBJ2-7; weak D call: TRBD2 (5 bases). Germline values: CDR1 SGHTA, CDR2 FQGNSA. CDR3 length: 14 residues. Trimming removed 5 bases at V and 6 bases at J, with 17 bases between. CDR3 bases: TGTGCCAGCAGCCTCTCGGGGAACCCTACCGAGCAGTACTTC. The encoded protein is CASSLSGNPTEQYF.